A selection of T cell receptor beta chains follows, all from one sample in a study of spatial heterogeneity in lung cancer. TCRdb itself ran the 5' RACE reads through MiXCR, one entry per CDR3 protein. Of around 45,000 distinct CDR3 sequences in the sample, 20% to 25% were seen once. The sequencing here drew on PBMCs, taken at follow-up. Receptor source: a female donor with early-stage non-small cell lung cancer. Each CDR3 is given with its conserved first and last residue. The D gene is left open where the match is weak. Some rows have no size entry. The others give once, few or many, or a class for an expanded clone.

TRBD2 | few | TRBJ2-1 | TRBV11-2 | TGTGCCAGCAACCCGACTAGCGGGGCGGCGTACAATGAGCAGTTCTTC | CASNPTSGAAYNEQFF
TRBD1 | few | TRBJ1-2 | TRBV6-5 | TGTGCCAGCAGTGGCGGACAGGGGGCTGGCTACACCTTC | CASSGGQGAGYTF
. | . | TRBJ2-2 | TRBV6-5 | TGTGCCAGCAGTTATCGGGGCGGGGAGCTGTTTTTT | CASSYRGGELFF
TRBD2 | many | TRBJ2-3 | TRBV29-1 | TGCAGCGTTGGACTAGCGGGAGGAGATACGCAGTATTTT | CSVGLAGGDTQYF
TRBD2 | few | TRBJ2-1 | TRBV11-2 | TGTGCCAGCAGCTACTACGGGCTAGCGGGGCGATACAATGAGCAGTTCTTC | CASSYYGLAGRYNEQFF
. | once | TRBJ1-1 | TRBV18 | TGTGCCAGCTCACTACACGGGGGGGGGCCCACTGAAGCTTTCTTT | CASSLHGGGPTEAFF
. | . | TRBJ2-5 | TRBV5-1 | TGCGCCAGCAGCTTGGAGGGCCGCGAAGAGACCCAGTACTTC | CASSLEGREETQYF
. | . | TRBJ2-5 | TRBV11-2 | TGTGCCAGCAGCTTAAATCCGGGACTCGACGAGACCCAGTACTTC | CASSLNPGLDETQYF
. | . | TRBJ1-4 | TRBV2 | TGTGCCAGTGAGGCGGGAGCAACTAATGAAAAACTGTTTTTT | CASEAGATNEKLFF
TRBD2 | many | TRBJ2-5 | TRBV5-1 | TGCGCCAGCAGCCCCTCTAGCGGCATACAAGAGACCCAGTACTTC | CASSPSSGIQETQYF
. | . | TRBJ1-3 | TRBV20-1 | TGCAGTGCTAGAGCCAAAACGGGACGTTGGACTTCTGGAAACACCATATATTTT | CSARAKTGRWTSGNTIYF
. | few | TRBJ2-2 | TRBV3-1 | TGTGCCAGCAGCCAAGGCGTACCAACCGGGGAGCTGTTTTTT | CASSQGVPTGELFF
TRBD2 | few | TRBJ2-1 | TRBV3-1 | TGTGCCAGCAGCTCCCGAGGGGGAGCGGGGGTCCGGACCTACAATGAGCAGTTCTTC | CASSSRGGAGVRTYNEQFF
. | many | TRBJ2-7 | TRBV18 | TGTGCCAGCTCACCGACAGCCTACGAGCAGTACTTC | CASSPTAYEQYF
TRBD1 | many | TRBJ2-6 | TRBV18 | TGTGCCAGCTCAACTGCGACAGGGCCTGCAGGGGCCAACGTCCTGACTTTC | CASSTATGPAGANVLTF
. | few | TRBJ1-2 | TRBV29-1 | TGCAGCGTTTCCGTTACCAGGGAGGATGGCTACACCTTC | CSVSVTREDGYTF
TRBD2 | many | TRBJ2-1 | TRBV10-3 | TGTGCCTCCCTGACTAGCGGGAGTGAGCAGTTCTTC | CASLTSGSEQFF
. | once | TRBJ2-1 | TRBV10-3 | TGTGCCATCAGCCCTGAGGTCTACAATGAGCAGTTCTTC | CAISPEVYNEQFF
TRBD1 | many | TRBJ2-7 | TRBV6-6 | TGTGCCAGCAGTTACTCGAGGACGGCAGGGGGCGACGAGCAGTACTTC | CASSYSRTAGGDEQYF
TRBD2 | . | TRBJ2-7 | TRBV6-6 | TGTGCCAGCAGTTCTAGCGGGAGGACCCACGAGCAGTACTTC | CASSSSGRTHEQYF
. | few | TRBJ2-1 | TRBV7-9 | TGTGCCAGCAGCTTAGGCGGTGAATACAATGAGCAGTTCTTC | CASSLGGEYNEQFF
TRBD1 | . | TRBJ1-2 | TRBV5-4 | TGTGCCAGCAGACAGGACAGGGGAGCCTATGGCTACACCTTC | CASRQDRGAYGYTF
TRBD1 | . | TRBJ1-3 | TRBV2 | TGTGCCAGCAGTGAGTTGACAGGGGGCGTGAACACCATATATTTT | CASSELTGGVNTIYF
. | . | TRBJ2-1 | TRBV7-8 | TGTGCCAGCAGCTCCCAGTGGGGGGAGCAGTTCTTC | CASSSQWGEQFF
. | . | TRBJ1-1 | TRBV29-1 | TGCAGCGTTGAGGAGGTGGTGGAAACTGAAGCTTTCTTT | CSVEEVVETEAFF
TRBD1 | many | TRBJ2-3 | TRBV18 | TGTGCCAGCTCACCCATGCAGGGGGCCAGCACAGATACGCAGTATTTT | CASSPMQGASTDTQYF
. | . | TRBJ1-6 | TRBV7-3 | TGTGCCAGCAGCTTGGACGGACTGTATAATTCACCCCTCCACTTT | CASSLDGLYNSPLHF
. | few | TRBJ2-6 | TRBV11-2 | TGTGCCAGCAGCTTAAGGGGGGCGCGTTATTCTGGGGCCAACGTCCTGACTTTC | CASSLRGARYSGANVLTF
TRBD1 | few | TRBJ1-5 | TRBV6-2/TRBV6-3 | TGTGCCAGCAGTTACTCGACAGGGTCTCAGCCCCAGCATTTT | CASSYSTGSQPQHF
. | many | TRBJ2-7 | TRBV10-1 | TGCGCCAGCAGTGAGGGCAGTGAACTATCCTACGAGCAGTACTTC | CASSEGSELSYEQYF
. | few | TRBJ2-6 | TRBV7-3 | TGTGCCAGCAGCTCAAACAGAGATCTCTCTGGGGCCAACGTCCTGACTTTC | CASSSNRDLSGANVLTF
TRBD2 | few | TRBJ2-3 | TRBV5-6 | TGTGCCAGCAGCTTGTGGACTAGCGGGGGATCGGATACGCAGTATTTT | CASSLWTSGGSDTQYF
TRBD2 | few | TRBJ2-5 | TRBV29-1 | TGCAGCGCAGATAGCGGGAGGAGGGAAGAGACCCAGTACTTC | CSADSGRREETQYF
. | many | TRBJ2-1 | TRBV7-2 | TGTGCCAGCAGCTTTAACAGGTTAGGAGAGCAGTTCTTC | CASSFNRLGEQFF
. | few | TRBJ2-7 | TRBV10-3 | TGTGCCATCAGTCGCGGGACACCACCCTACGAGCAGTACTTC | CAISRGTPPYEQYF
TRBD1 | few | TRBJ1-1 | TRBV7-9 | TGTGCCAGCAGCTCCAAGGACAGGAGGATCCCTGAAGCTTTCTTT | CASSSKDRRIPEAFF
. | many | TRBJ2-5 | TRBV9 | TGTGCCAGCAGCGTAGGACACAAAGAGACCCAGTACTTC | CASSVGHKETQYF
TRBD1 | . | TRBJ2-5 | TRBV29-1 | TGCAGCGTTGAAAAGGGGACAGGGGCGCGGGTAGGAGAGACCCAGTACTTC | CSVEKGTGARVGETQYF
. | few | TRBJ1-2 | TRBV27 | TGTGCCAGCAGTTTACGGGGAACTAACTATGGCTACACCTTC | CASSLRGTNYGYTF
. | many | TRBJ1-1 | TRBV11-2 | TGTGCCAGCAGCTGGACATACATGAACACTGAAGCTTTCTTT | CASSWTYMNTEAFF
. | . | TRBJ2-1 | TRBV5-4 | TGTGCCAGCAGCTTGGGAGACTGGGGGAATGAGCAGTTCTTC | CASSLGDWGNEQFF
. | few | TRBJ2-2 | TRBV20-1 | TGCAGTGCTAGAGAAGGCACCGGGGAGCTGTTTTTT | CSAREGTGELFF
TRBD1 | few | TRBJ1-1 | TRBV20-1 | TGCAGTGCTCCGGGACAGGGGGTCCCTGAAGCTTTCTTT | CSAPGQGVPEAFF
. | few | TRBJ1-1 | TRBV12-3/TRBV12-4 | TGTGCCAGCAGTTTATGGGAAGGTTCTGAAGCTTTCTTT | CASSLWEGSEAFF
. | . | TRBJ2-4 | TRBV12-3/TRBV12-4 | TGTGCCAGCAGTTTACAGGGAGTCAAAAACATTCAGTACTTC | CASSLQGVKNIQYF
TRBD2 | many | TRBJ2-1 | TRBV7-3 | TGTGCCAGCAGTCCCGGGACTAGCTATAATGAGCAGTTCTTC | CASSPGTSYNEQFF
. | . | TRBJ1-5 | TRBV5-5 | TGTGCCAGCAGCCTGGGGATAAATCAGCCCCAGCATTTT | CASSLGINQPQHF
TRBD2 | few | TRBJ2-7 | TRBV11-2 | TGTGCCAGCAGCTTAGGCGGCCTAGCGGGAGTTGACGAGCAGTACTTC | CASSLGGLAGVDEQYF